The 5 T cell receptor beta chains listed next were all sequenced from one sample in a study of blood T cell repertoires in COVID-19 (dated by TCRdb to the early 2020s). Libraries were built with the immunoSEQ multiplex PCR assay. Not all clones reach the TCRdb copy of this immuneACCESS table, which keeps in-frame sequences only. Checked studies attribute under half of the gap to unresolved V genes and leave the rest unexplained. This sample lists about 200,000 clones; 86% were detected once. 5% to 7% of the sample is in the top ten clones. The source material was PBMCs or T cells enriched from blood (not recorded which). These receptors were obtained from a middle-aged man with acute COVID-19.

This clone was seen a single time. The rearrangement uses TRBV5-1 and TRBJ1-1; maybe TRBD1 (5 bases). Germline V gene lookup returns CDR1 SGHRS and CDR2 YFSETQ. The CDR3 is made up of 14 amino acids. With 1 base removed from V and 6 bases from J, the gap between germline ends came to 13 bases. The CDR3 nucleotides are TGCGCCAGCAGCTTGCCGGGCAGGGCTGCTGAAGCTTTCTTT. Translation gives CASSLPGRAAEAFF.

The CDR3 DNA reads as TGTGCCAGCAGCCTCGGTACAGGCTCTGAAGCTTTCTTT. It encodes CASSLGTGSEAFF. The chain joins TRBV3-1 (or the pseudogene TRBV3-2) to TRBJ1-1, with D tentatively TRBD1 (5 bases). CDR1 is LGHDT, CDR2 YNNKEL, per germline (reference sequence). V lost 4 bases to trimming and J lost 6 bases, with 12 bases between them. This CDR3 has 13 amino acids.

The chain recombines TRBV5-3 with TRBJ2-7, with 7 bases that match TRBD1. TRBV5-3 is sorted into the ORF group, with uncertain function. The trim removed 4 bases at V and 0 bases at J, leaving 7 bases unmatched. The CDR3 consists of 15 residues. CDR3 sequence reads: CARSEAGTDSYEQYF. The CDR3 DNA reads TGTGCCAGAAGCGAGGCCGGGACAGACTCCTACGAGCAGTACTTC.

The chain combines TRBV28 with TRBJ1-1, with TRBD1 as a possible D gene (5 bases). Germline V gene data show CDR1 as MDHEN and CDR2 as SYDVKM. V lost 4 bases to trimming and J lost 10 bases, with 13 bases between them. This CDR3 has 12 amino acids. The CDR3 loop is CASSWGTQAAFF. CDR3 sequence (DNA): TGTGCCAGCAGTTGGGGGACTCAGGCAGCTTTCTTT. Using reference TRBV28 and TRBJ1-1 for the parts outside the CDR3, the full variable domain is DVKVTQSSRYLVKRTGEKVFLECVQDMDHENMFWYRQDPGLGLRLIYFSYDVKMKEKGDIPEGYSVSREKKERFSLILESASTNQTSMYLCASSWGTQAAFFGQGTRLTVV.

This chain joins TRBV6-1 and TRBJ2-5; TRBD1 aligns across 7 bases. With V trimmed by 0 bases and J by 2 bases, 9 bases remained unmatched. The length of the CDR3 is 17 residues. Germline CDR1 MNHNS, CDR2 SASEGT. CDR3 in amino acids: CASSEAYGTDMQETQYF. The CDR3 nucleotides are TGTGCCAGCAGTGAAGCGTATGGGACAGACATGCAAGAGACCCAGTACTTC.